This T cell receptor beta chain was identified during a study of chemoradiotherapy in HPV16-positive cancers. Regarding the study as a whole: For HPV16-positive patients, expanding HPV-responsive T cells associated with longer recurrence-free survival.

The data were produced by immunoSEQ multiplex PCR, yet TCRdb's version contains in-frame clones alone and is incomplete. The table has around 40,000 clones, 76% seen once. Note on this clone: Its antigen is unidentified.

Germline values: CDR1 ENHRY, CDR2 SYGVKD. V shed 6 bases, J shed 4 bases, and the junction held 1 base outside the gene matches. The CDR3 runs to 13 residues. The source of this sequence is a human donor with HPV-associated anogenital cancer. Sequencing used blood, obtained from a patient who underwent chemoradiotherapy. This chain connects TRBV10-3 to TRBJ2-5, with 11 bases aligning to TRBD1. The CDR3 bases are TGTGCCATCAGCGGACAGGGGGCAGAGACCCAGTACTTC. Protein product: CAISGQGAETQYF.